This TCR beta chain was found in a study of cytomegalovirus exposure and HLA in healthy donors. Germline values: CDR1 SGHNT, CDR2 YENEEA. The CDR3 is 16 amino acids. V lost 1 base, J lost 8 bases, and 18 bases lay in between. Study-wide findings and caveats: Accurate prediction of HLA-A and HLA-B alleles (for most subjects) was reportedly achieved from TCR beta sequences. Evidence from a later analysis indicated that most CMV-associated TCR beta chains looked HLA-restricted.

For this clone: Its antigen is still unknown.

Use of 60 Vbeta and 13 Jbeta primers characterized the PCR. Sequenced by immunoSEQ multiplex PCR; TCRdb stores in-frame clones only, minus some. This repertoire includes 80,000 to 100,000 clones. This sequence joins TRBV11-3 and TRBJ2-1; possible D gene TRBD2, 5 bases. The receptor was isolated from a woman in her twenties or thirties in good health and CMV-seronegative. Sequenced: PBMCs. CDR3: CASSLAGYGERDEQFF. The CDR3 DNA follows: TGTGCCAGCAGCTTAGCGGGGTATGGGGAGAGGGATGAGCAGTTCTTC.